These T cell receptor beta chains were read from a single sample in a study of cytomegalovirus exposure and HLA in healthy donors. TCRdb's copy holds only in-frame clones and misses some; the assay was immunoSEQ multiplex PCR. The sample gives a few hundred thousand clones, 70% to 80% of which show up once; roughly 3% is in the top ten. The specimen was PBMCs. The receptors here all came from a woman between 25 and 40 years old in good health and CMV-seronegative. Each CDR3 is given with its conserved first and last residue. A D gene is named only where the DNA matches it firmly. Not all rows give a size; the values are once, few, many and, for expanded clones, a class.

J: TRBJ2-7; size: NA; D: NA; V: TRBV7-8; CDR3: CASSRAGTTTYEQYF; DNA: TGTGCCAGCAGCCGCGCCGGGACAACAACCTACGAGCAGTACTTC
J: TRBJ1-1; size: NA; D: NA; V: TRBV7-9; CDR3: CSSSFGDTEAFF; DNA: TGTTCCAGCAGCTTCGGGGACACTGAAGCTTTCTTT
J: TRBJ1-4; size: NA; D: NA; V: TRBV5-1; CDR3: CASSASQAGEEKLFF; DNA: TGCGCCAGCAGCGCCTCACAGGCAGGGGAAGAAAAACTGTTTTTT
J: TRBJ2-1; size: once; D: TRBD2; V: TRBV6-5; CDR3: CASSYDGGAYNEQFF; DNA: TGTGCCAGCAGTTACGATGGGGGGGCCTACAATGAGCAGTTCTTC
J: TRBJ1-4; size: NA; D: NA; V: TRBV19; CDR3: CASSKDPRSEKLFF; DNA: TGTGCCAGTAGTAAAGACCCGAGGAGCGAAAAACTGTTTTTT
J: TRBJ1-5; size: NA; D: NA; V: TRBV7-2; CDR3: CASSPGLNSNQPQHF; DNA: TGTGCCAGCAGCCCGGGACTTAATAGCAATCAGCCCCAGCATTTT
J: TRBJ2-7; size: NA; D: TRBD2; V: TRBV30; CDR3: CAWSVRLAGGPYEQYF; DNA: TGTGCCTGGAGTGTACGACTAGCGGGGGGACCCTACGAGCAGTACTTC
J: TRBJ1-3; size: NA; D: NA; V: TRBV2; CDR3: CASILMGSGNTIYF; DNA: TGTGCCAGCATCTTAATGGGCAGTGGAAACACCATATATTTT
J: TRBJ1-5; size: NA; D: NA; V: TRBV5-6; CDR3: CASSLAPGVNQPQHF; DNA: TGTGCCAGCAGCTTGGCCCCCGGGGTAAATCAGCCCCAGCATTTT
J: TRBJ1-4; size: NA; D: NA; V: TRBV5-6; CDR3: CASSSARATNEKLFF; DNA: TGTGCCAGCAGCTCCGCGCGGGCAACTAATGAAAAACTGTTTTTT
J: TRBJ2-5; size: NA; D: TRBD1; V: TRBV5-1; CDR3: CATSLGTGLETQYF; DNA: TGCGCCACCTCCCTAGGGACAGGGTTGGAGACCCAGTACTTC
J: TRBJ2-7; size: NA; D: TRBD2; V: TRBV25-1; CDR3: CASSGTSVYEQYF; DNA: TGTGCCAGCAGCGGGACTAGTGTATACGAGCAGTACTTC
J: TRBJ2-1; size: NA; D: NA; V: TRBV5-1; CDR3: CASSLLSAGSQYNEQFF; DNA: TGCGCCAGCAGCTTGCTTTCGGCGGGGAGTCAATACAATGAGCAGTTCTTC
J: TRBJ2-1; size: few; D: TRBD2; V: TRBV7-2; CDR3: CASSLSYQRGAVNEQFF; DNA: TGTGCCAGCAGCTTATCCTATCAGCGGGGGGCGGTGAATGAGCAGTTCTTC
J: TRBJ2-1; size: NA; D: NA; V: TRBV7-8; CDR3: CASSLVTEQFF; DNA: TGTGCCAGCAGCTTAGTGACAGAGCAGTTCTTC
J: TRBJ2-4; size: few; D: NA; V: TRBV10-3; CDR3: CAISESLKNIQYF; DNA: TGTGCCATCAGTGAGTCTCTCAAAAACATTCAGTACTTC
J: TRBJ2-7; size: NA; D: TRBD2; V: TRBV11-1; CDR3: CASSLGLAESSYEQYF; DNA: TGTGCCAGCAGCTTGGGACTAGCCGAAAGCTCCTACGAGCAGTACTTC
J: TRBJ1-1; size: NA; D: NA; V: TRBV27; CDR3: CASSSRQAVTEAFF; DNA: TGTGCCAGCAGCTCCCGACAGGCGGTCACTGAAGCTTTCTTT
J: TRBJ2-5; size: once; D: TRBD1; V: TRBV19; CDR3: CASRTQGDETQYF; DNA: TGTGCCAGTAGGACGCAGGGGGATGAGACCCAGTACTTC
J: TRBJ1-5; size: NA; D: NA; V: TRBV2; CDR3: CASNPEYNQPQHF; DNA: TGTGCCAGCAATCCCGAGTACAATCAGCCCCAGCATTTT
J: TRBJ2-5; size: NA; D: NA; V: TRBV18; CDR3: CASSPLTSGQETQYF; DNA: TGTGCCAGCTCACCCTTGACTAGTGGGCAAGAGACCCAGTACTTC
J: TRBJ1-3; size: NA; D: NA; V: TRBV30; CDR3: CAWSVREAGNTIYF; DNA: TGTGCCTGGAGTGTACGGGAGGCTGGAAACACCATATATTTT
J: TRBJ2-3; size: NA; D: TRBD1; V: TRBV11-2; CDR3: CASSPRTGSTDTQYF; DNA: TGTGCCAGCAGCCCGCGGACAGGGAGTACAGATACGCAGTATTTT
J: TRBJ1-5; size: NA; D: NA; V: TRBV12-5; CDR3: CASGPRGLGNQPQHF; DNA: TGTGCTAGTGGCCCGCGGGGCTTGGGCAATCAGCCCCAGCATTTT
J: TRBJ1-5; size: few; D: NA; V: TRBV7-2; CDR3: CASSRQGNQPQHF; DNA: TGTGCCAGCAGCCGACAGGGCAATCAGCCCCAGCATTTT
J: TRBJ2-7; size: NA; D: TRBD2; V: TRBV5-1; CDR3: CASSPGEGGYEQYF; DNA: TGCGCCAGCAGCCCCGGGGAGGGTGGCTACGAGCAGTACTTC
J: TRBJ2-7; size: NA; D: NA; V: TRBV21-1; CDR3: CASSKGFAGAPYEQYF; DNA: TGTGCCAGCAGCAAAGGATTTGCGGGAGCACCCTACGAGCAGTACTTC
J: TRBJ2-7; size: NA; D: TRBD1; V: TRBV28; CDR3: CASSLSHRGRGYEQYF; DNA: TGTGCCAGCAGTTTATCCCACAGGGGACGAGGCTACGAGCAGTACTTC
J: TRBJ2-1; size: NA; D: TRBD2; V: TRBV2; CDR3: CASSGYGTSGVLGEQFF; DNA: TGTGCCAGCAGTGGCTACGGGACTAGCGGGGTTCTCGGGGAGCAGTTCTTC
J: TRBJ1-5; size: NA; D: TRBD1; V: TRBV7-8; CDR3: CASSLTTGAQPQHF; DNA: TGTGCCAGCAGCTTAACAACAGGGGCTCAGCCCCAGCATTTT
J: TRBJ2-3; size: NA; D: NA; V: TRBV5-1; CDR3: CASSWTVITDTQYF; DNA: TGCGCCAGCAGCTGGACTGTTATCACAGATACGCAGTATTTT
J: TRBJ2-3; size: NA; D: NA; V: TRBV27; CDR3: CASSLFAGPLSLPNMVGDTQYF; DNA: TGTGCCAGCAGTTTATTTGCAGGGCCGCTATCACTCCCCAACATGGTGGGAGATACGCAGTATTTT
J: TRBJ1-2; size: NA; D: NA; V: TRBV6-5; CDR3: CASTLDSTNYGYTF; DNA: TGTGCCAGCACACTGGACAGTACTAACTATGGCTACACCTTC
J: TRBJ2-5; size: once; D: TRBD1; V: TRBV7-9; CDR3: CASSLTTGGETQYF; DNA: TGTGCCAGCAGCTTAACTACAGGGGGAGAGACCCAGTACTTC
J: TRBJ1-5; size: NA; D: NA; V: TRBV29-1; CDR3: CSVATYSNQPQHF; DNA: TGCAGCGTTGCGACTTATAGCAATCAGCCCCAGCATTTT
J: TRBJ2-7; size: NA; D: NA; V: TRBV4-2; CDR3: CASSHDQGSYEQYF; DNA: TGTGCCAGCAGCCATGACCAGGGCTCCTACGAGCAGTACTTC
J: TRBJ2-3; size: NA; D: NA; V: TRBV29-1; CDR3: CSGTANLRGDTQYF; DNA: TGCAGCGGCACGGCGAACCTACGGGGAGATACGCAGTATTTT
J: TRBJ1-6; size: NA; D: NA; V: TRBV30; CDR3: CAWNPGIIGNSPLHF; DNA: TGTGCCTGGAACCCGGGGATTATCGGTAATTCACCCCTCCACTTT
J: TRBJ1-5; size: NA; D: TRBD1; V: TRBV15; CDR3: CATSRGQGGNQPQHF; DNA: TGTGCCACCAGCAGAGGACAGGGTGGCAATCAGCCCCAGCATTTT
J: TRBJ1-1; size: once; D: NA; V: TRBV4-2; CDR3: CASGPQPGTEAFF; DNA: TGTGCCAGCGGGCCTCAGCCGGGAACTGAAGCTTTCTTT
J: TRBJ2-7; size: once; D: TRBD1; V: TRBV4-1; CDR3: CASSQENRGKDEQYF; DNA: TGCGCCAGCAGCCAAGAAAACAGGGGAAAGGACGAGCAGTACTTC
J: TRBJ1-6; size: NA; D: NA; V: TRBV7-2; CDR3: CASNLQGRVYNSPLHF; DNA: TGTGCCAGCAACTTACAGGGTCGGGTGTATAATTCACCCCTCCACTTT
J: TRBJ1-2; size: NA; D: TRBD1; V: TRBV6-1; CDR3: CASSLTGTWSGYTF; DNA: TGTGCCAGCAGTTTGACAGGGACCTGGAGTGGCTACACCTTC
J: TRBJ1-1; size: NA; D: NA; V: TRBV5-1; CDR3: CASAPTWPILNTEAFF; DNA: TGCGCCTCTGCCCCGACTTGGCCGATTCTGAACACTGAAGCTTTCTTT
J: TRBJ1-2; size: NA; D: NA; V: TRBV6-5; CDR3: CASTARDTRVGYTF; DNA: TGTGCCAGCACGGCTCGGGATACACGTGTTGGCTACACCTTC
J: TRBJ2-7; size: NA; D: TRBD2; V: TRBV5-8; CDR3: CASSFSGGDYEQYF; DNA: TGTGCCAGCAGCTTTAGCGGGGGGGATTACGAGCAGTACTTC
J: TRBJ1-2; size: NA; D: TRBD1; V: TRBV5-1; CDR3: CASSWTVGPGGGYTF; DNA: TGCGCCAGCAGCTGGACAGTGGGGCCAGGGGGTGGCTACACCTTC
J: TRBJ1-5; size: NA; D: NA; V: TRBV27; CDR3: CASSLQGYSNQPQHF; DNA: TGTGCCAGCAGTTTACAGGGTTATAGCAATCAGCCCCAGCATTTT
J: TRBJ2-1; size: NA; D: NA; V: TRBV29-1; CDR3: CSVGGGAGEQFF; DNA: TGCAGCGTTGGCGGAGGGGCGGGTGAGCAGTTCTTC
J: TRBJ2-3; size: NA; D: TRBD2; V: TRBV19; CDR3: CASRGVAGGETQYF; DNA: TGTGCCAGTAGGGGAGTAGCGGGAGGAGAAACGCAGTATTTT
J: TRBJ1-1; size: NA; D: TRBD1; V: TRBV5-5; CDR3: CASSFRAGGRFGTEAFF; DNA: TGTGCCAGCAGCTTTAGGGCAGGGGGTAGGTTTGGCACTGAAGCTTTCTTT
J: TRBJ2-3; size: once; D: NA; V: TRBV18; CDR3: CASSPSTRRDTQYF; DNA: TGTGCCAGCTCACCGTCGACAAGAAGAGATACGCAGTATTTT
J: TRBJ1-2; size: NA; D: NA; V: TRBV20-1; CDR3: CSARDLAGYTF; DNA: TGCAGTGCTAGAGATCTAGCTGGCTACACCTTC
J: TRBJ1-5; size: NA; D: NA; V: TRBV21-1; CDR3: CASSPTAWGAEKPQHF; DNA: TGTGCCAGCAGCCCGACGGCTTGGGGCGCCGAGAAGCCCCAGCATTTT
J: TRBJ1-2; size: few; D: TRBD1; V: TRBV28; CDR3: CASSFGQGVNGYTF; DNA: TGTGCCAGCAGTTTCGGACAGGGAGTCAATGGCTACACCTTC
J: TRBJ1-1; size: NA; D: NA; V: TRBV7-3; CDR3: CASSLTAGSDTEAFF; DNA: TGTGCCAGCAGCTTAACCGCAGGCAGTGATACTGAAGCTTTCTTT
J: TRBJ2-1; size: NA; D: NA; V: TRBV29-1; CDR3: CSVAGLTLMNEQFF; DNA: TGCAGCGTTGCGGGACTCACATTAATGAATGAGCAGTTCTTC
J: TRBJ1-1; size: NA; D: NA; V: TRBV7-6; CDR3: CASSLGRTTGWRTEAFF; DNA: TGTGCCAGCAGCTTAGGCAGAACAACAGGCTGGAGAACTGAAGCTTTCTTT
J: TRBJ1-2; size: NA; D: NA; V: TRBV30; CDR3: CAWTGITYGYTF; DNA: TGTGCCTGGACAGGGATCACCTATGGCTACACCTTC
J: TRBJ2-1; size: NA; D: TRBD2; V: TRBV10-2; CDR3: CATLAGALLVGYNEQFF; DNA: TGCGCCACCCTAGCGGGGGCCCTCCTAGTTGGCTACAATGAGCAGTTCTTC